Shown below are 8 T cell receptor beta chains from a single sample sequenced in a study of CD8 T cells in Susac syndrome. RNA in amounts of roughly 0.5 to 1 ug was reverse transcribed with random hexamers. Via MiXCR, TCRdb re-called the immunoSEQ multiplex PCR reads, giving one row per CDR3 protein. The repertoire consists of about 80,000 distinct CDR3 sequences, with 90% to 95% occurring once and the leading ten covering roughly 0.26%. Sequencing used CD8+ T cells from PBMCs. The source is a human donor in good health.

This clonotype turned up a few times. The V and J genes are TRBV25-1 and TRBJ1-5; D call uncertain. The CDR3 has 13 residues. CDR1 and CDR2 from the germline V gene are MGHDK and SYGVNS. Trimming stripped 3 bases from V and 1 base from J, with 4 bases between. The CDR3 DNA sequence: TGTGCCAGCAGTGAGGGGAGCAATCAGCCCCAGCATTTT. It yields the protein CASSEGSNQPQHF.

V usage is TRBV2 and J usage is TRBJ2-1, with 10 bases aligning to TRBD2. CDR1 SNHLY and CDR2 FYNNEI come from the germline V gene. V was clipped by 4 bases and J by 8 bases; unmatched bases: 5. This CDR3 has 14 residues. CDR3 sequence: CASSALAGAYEQFF. The CDR3 bases are TGTGCCAGCAGTGCGCTAGCGGGAGCATATGAGCAGTTCTTC.

This chain links TRBV20-1 with TRBJ2-1; no firm D call. V lost 5 bases and J lost 8, with 19 bases in between. CDR1 and CDR2 (germline): DFQATT, SNEGSKA (reference sequence). This CDR3 is 14 amino acids long. The CDR3 nucleotides read TGCAGTGCTGAGCCGACTGATGGCTGGGATGAGCAGTTCTTC. This sequence encodes CSAEPTDGWDEQFF.

The chain employs TRBV9 and TRBJ1-2; D is unclear. With 7 bases removed from V and 2 bases from J, the gap between germline ends came to 9 bases. Germline CDR1 reads SGDLS; CDR2 reads YYNGEE. The CDR3 contains 12 residues. Here the CDR3 reads CASQSKNYGYTF. The CDR3 DNA reads TGTGCCAGCCAGAGTAAAAACTATGGCTACACCTTC.

The V gene is TRBV3-1, the J gene TRBJ2-2; D unclear. The germline V and J ends were trimmed by 0 bases and 2 bases, with 10 bases remaining between them. CDR1 and CDR2 from the germline V gene are LGHDT and YNNKEL (reference sequence). This CDR3 contains 16 residues. The CDR3 coding sequence is TGTGCCAGCAGCCAAGAATGGCTAGAAAACACCGGGGAGCTGTTTTTT. This gives the protein CASSQEWLENTGELFF.

This rearrangement joins TRBV11-1 to TRBJ2-1; 13 nucleotides match TRBD2. Germline values: CDR1 SGHAT, CDR2 FQDESV (reference sequence). V lost 5 bases to trimming and J lost 6 bases; unmatched junction nucleotides: 4. The CDR3 length is 15 residues. The CDR3 sequence is CASSLTSGGSNEQFF. The CDR3 coding sequence is TGTGCCAGCAGCCTGACTAGCGGGGGGTCCAATGAGCAGTTCTTC. The variable domain in full, with the rest retrieved from reference TRBV11-1 and TRBJ2-1, is EAEVAQSPRYKITEKSQAVAFWCDPISGHATLYWYRQILGQGPELLVQFQDESVVDDSQLPKDRFSAERLKGVDSTLKIQPAELGDSAMYLCASSLTSGGSNEQFFGPGTRLTVL.

The chain uses TRBV28 and TRBJ2-6; 9 positions match TRBD1. Germline-derived CDR1 and CDR2 are MDHEN and SYDVKM. The CDR3 spans 16 residues. Losses at the gene ends were 8 bases for V and 2 bases for J; bases not matched to a gene: 7. The CDR3 DNA follows: TGTGCCAGCGGGGGACAGGGTAAGGCTGGGGCCAACGTCCTGACTTTC. Encoded protein: CASGGQGKAGANVLTF.

The chain couples TRBV27 to TRBJ2-1; weak D call: TRBD2 (6 bases). In germline, CDR1 is MNHEY, CDR2 SMNVEV (reference sequence). V dropped 2 bases and J dropped 5 bases, with 10 bases sitting between them. This CDR3 is built from 14 residues. The CDR3 region is CASSLAGPNNEQFF. In DNA form, the CDR3 reads TGTGCCAGCAGTTTAGCGGGGCCCAACAATGAGCAGTTCTTC.